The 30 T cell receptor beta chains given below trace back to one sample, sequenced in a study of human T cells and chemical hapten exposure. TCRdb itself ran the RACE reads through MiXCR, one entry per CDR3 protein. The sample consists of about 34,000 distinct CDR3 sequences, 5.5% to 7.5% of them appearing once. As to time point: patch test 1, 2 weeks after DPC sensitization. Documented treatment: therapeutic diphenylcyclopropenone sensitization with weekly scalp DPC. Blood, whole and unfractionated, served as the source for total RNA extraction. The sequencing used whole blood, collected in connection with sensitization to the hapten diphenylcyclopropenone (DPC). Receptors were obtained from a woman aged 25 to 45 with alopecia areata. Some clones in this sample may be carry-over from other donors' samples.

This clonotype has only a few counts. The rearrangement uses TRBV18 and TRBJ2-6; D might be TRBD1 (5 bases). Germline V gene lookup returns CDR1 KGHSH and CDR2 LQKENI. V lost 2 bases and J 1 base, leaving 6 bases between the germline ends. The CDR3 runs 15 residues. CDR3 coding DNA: TGTGCCAGCTCACCAGGGGCGTCTGGGGCCAACGTCCTGACTTTC. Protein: CASSPGASGANVLTF.

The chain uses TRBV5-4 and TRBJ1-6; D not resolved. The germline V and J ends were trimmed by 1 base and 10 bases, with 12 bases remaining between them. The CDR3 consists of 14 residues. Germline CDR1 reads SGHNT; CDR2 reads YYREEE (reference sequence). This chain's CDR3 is CASSLPGEKSPLHF. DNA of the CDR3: TGTGCCAGCAGCTTGCCGGGAGAAAAGTCACCCCTCCACTTT.

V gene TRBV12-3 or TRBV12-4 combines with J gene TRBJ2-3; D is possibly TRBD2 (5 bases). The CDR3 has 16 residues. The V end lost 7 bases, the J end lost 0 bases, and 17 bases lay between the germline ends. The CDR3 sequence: CASKLGRGSSTDTQYF. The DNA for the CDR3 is TGTGCCAGCAAACTGGGGAGAGGGTCTAGCACAGATACGCAGTATTTT.

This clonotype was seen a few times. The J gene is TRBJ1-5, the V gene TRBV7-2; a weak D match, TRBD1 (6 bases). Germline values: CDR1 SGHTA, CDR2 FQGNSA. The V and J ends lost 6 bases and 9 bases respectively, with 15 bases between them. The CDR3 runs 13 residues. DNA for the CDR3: TGTGCCAGCAGTAAGGACAGTTATGGGCCCCAGCATTTT. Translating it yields CASSKDSYGPQHF.

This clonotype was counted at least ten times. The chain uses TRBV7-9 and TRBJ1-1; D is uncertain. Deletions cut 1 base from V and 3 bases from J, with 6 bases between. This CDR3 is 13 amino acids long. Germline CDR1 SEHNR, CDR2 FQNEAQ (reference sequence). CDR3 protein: CASSLVLDTEAFF. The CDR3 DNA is TGTGCCAGCAGCTTAGTCCTGGACACTGAAGCTTTCTTT.

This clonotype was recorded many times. The CDR3 here is CASILTGTDTQYF. CDR3 DNA sequence: TGCGCCAGCATCCTAACGGGCACAGATACGCAGTATTTT. The chain joins TRBV5-1 to TRBJ2-3; D is uncertain. CDR3 length: 13 residues. Germline lookup yields CDR1 SGHRS and CDR2 YFSETQ. V gave up 6 bases and J gave up 1 base, with 9 bases separating them.

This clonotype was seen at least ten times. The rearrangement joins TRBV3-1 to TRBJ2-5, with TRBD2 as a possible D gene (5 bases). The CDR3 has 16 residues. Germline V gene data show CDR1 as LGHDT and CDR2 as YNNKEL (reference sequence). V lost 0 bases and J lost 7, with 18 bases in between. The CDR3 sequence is CASSQDLIGWERTQYF. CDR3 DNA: TGTGCCAGCAGCCAAGATTTAATTGGCTGGGAGAGGACCCAGTACTTC.

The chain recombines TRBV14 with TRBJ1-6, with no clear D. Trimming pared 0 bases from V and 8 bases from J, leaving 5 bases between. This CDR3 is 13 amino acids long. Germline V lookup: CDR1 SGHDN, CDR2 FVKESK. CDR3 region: CASSQESDSPLHF. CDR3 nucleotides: TGTGCCAGCAGCCAAGAAAGTGATTCACCCCTCCACTTT.

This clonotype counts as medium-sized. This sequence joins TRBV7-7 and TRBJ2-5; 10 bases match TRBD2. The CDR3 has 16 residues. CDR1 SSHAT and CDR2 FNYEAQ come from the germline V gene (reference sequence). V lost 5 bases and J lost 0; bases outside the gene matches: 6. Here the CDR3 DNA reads TGTGCCAGCAGCCCGTCGACTAGCGGGTACCAAGAGACCCAGTACTTC. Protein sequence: CASSPSTSGYQETQYF.

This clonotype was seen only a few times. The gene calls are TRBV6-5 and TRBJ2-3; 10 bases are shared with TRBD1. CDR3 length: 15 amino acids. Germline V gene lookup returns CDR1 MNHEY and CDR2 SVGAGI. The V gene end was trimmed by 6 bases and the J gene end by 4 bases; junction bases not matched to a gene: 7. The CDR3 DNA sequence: TGTGCCAGCAGCCTGGGGACAGGGGCCCCAGATACGCAGTATTTT. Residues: CASSLGTGAPDTQYF.

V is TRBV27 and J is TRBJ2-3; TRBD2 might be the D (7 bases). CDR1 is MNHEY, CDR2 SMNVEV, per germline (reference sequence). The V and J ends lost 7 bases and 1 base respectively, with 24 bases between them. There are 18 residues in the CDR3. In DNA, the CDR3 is TGTGCCAGCAAATTCAATCTGGGGGCGGGGGCCCGCACAGATACGCAGTATTTT. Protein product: CASKFNLGAGARTDTQYF.

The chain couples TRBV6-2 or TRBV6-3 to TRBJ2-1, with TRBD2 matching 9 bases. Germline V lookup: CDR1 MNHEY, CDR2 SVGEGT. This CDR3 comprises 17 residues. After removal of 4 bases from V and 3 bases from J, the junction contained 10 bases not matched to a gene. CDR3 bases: TGTGCCAGCAGTTCCTTTAGCGGGGGTAACCGCTACAATGAGCAGTTCTTC. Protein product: CASSSFSGGNRYNEQFF.

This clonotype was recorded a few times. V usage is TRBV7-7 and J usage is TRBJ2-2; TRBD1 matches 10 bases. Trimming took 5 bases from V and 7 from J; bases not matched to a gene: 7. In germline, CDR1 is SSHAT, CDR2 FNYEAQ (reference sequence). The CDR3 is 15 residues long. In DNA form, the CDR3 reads TGTGCCAGCAGCATGGCCGGGACAGGGGACGGGGAGCTGTTTTTT. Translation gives CASSMAGTGDGELFF.

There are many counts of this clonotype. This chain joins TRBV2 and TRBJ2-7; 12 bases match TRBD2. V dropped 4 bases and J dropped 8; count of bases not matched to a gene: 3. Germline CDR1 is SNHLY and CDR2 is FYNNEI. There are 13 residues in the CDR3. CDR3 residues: CASSGLAGDQQYF. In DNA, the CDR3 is TGTGCCAGCAGTGGACTAGCGGGGGATCAGCAGTACTTC. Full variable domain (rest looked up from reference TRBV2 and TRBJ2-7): EPEVTQTPSHQVTQMGQEVILRCVPISNHLYFYWYRQILGQKVEFLVSFYNNEISEKSEIFDDQFSVERPDGSNFTLKIRSTKLEDSAMYFCASSGLAGDQQYFGPGTRLTVT.

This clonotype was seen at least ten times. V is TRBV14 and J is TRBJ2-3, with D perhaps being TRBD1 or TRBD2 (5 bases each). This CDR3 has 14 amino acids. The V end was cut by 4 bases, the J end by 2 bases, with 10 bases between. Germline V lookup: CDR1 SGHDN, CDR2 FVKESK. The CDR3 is CASSPVGTTDTQYF. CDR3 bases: TGTGCCAGCAGCCCGGTCGGGACCACAGATACGCAGTATTTT.

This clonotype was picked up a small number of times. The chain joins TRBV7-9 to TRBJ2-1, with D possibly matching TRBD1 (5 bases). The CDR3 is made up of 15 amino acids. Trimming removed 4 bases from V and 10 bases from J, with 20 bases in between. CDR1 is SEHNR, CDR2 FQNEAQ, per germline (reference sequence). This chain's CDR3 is CASSSSPALGREQFF. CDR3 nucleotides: TGTGCCAGCAGCTCCTCTCCGGCCCTGGGGCGCGAGCAGTTCTTC.

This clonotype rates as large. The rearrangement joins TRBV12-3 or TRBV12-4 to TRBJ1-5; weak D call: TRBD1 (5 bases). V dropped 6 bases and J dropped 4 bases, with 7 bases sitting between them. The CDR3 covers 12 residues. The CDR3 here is CASSPGNQPQHF. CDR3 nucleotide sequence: TGTGCCAGCAGCCCAGGGAATCAGCCCCAGCATTTT.

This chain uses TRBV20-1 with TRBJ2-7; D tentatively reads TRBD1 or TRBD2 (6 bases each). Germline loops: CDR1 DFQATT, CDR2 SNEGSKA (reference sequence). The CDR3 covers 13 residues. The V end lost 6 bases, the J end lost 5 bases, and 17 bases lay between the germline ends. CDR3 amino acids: CSAEQWRDNEQYF. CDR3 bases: TGCAGTGCCGAACAGTGGAGGGACAACGAGCAGTACTTC.

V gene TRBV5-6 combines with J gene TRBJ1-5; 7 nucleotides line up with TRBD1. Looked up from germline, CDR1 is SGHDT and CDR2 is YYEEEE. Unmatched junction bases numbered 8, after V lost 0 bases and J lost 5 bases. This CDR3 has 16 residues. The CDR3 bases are TGTGCCAGCAGCTTGGCCACAGGGGCTGAGGATCAGCCCCAGCATTTT. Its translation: CASSLATGAEDQPQHF.

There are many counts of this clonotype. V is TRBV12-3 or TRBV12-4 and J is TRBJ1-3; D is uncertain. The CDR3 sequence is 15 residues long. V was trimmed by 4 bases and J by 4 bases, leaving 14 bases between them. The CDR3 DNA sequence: TGTGCCAGCAGTTGGAGAGGAAGGAAAGGAAACACCATATATTTT. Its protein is CASSWRGRKGNTIYF.

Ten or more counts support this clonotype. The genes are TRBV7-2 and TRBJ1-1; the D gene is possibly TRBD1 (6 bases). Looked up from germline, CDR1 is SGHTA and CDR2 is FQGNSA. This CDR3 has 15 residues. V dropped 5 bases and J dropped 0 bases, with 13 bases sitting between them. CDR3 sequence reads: CASSPWGAMNTEAFF. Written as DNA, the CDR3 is TGTGCCAGCAGCCCATGGGGGGCGATGAACACTGAAGCTTTCTTT.

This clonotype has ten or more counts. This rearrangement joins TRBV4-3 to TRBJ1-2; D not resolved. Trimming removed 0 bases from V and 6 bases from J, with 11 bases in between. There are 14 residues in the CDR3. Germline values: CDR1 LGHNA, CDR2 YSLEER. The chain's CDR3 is CASSQDVGSDGYTF. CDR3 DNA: TGCGCCAGCAGCCAAGATGTTGGGAGCGATGGCTACACCTTC.

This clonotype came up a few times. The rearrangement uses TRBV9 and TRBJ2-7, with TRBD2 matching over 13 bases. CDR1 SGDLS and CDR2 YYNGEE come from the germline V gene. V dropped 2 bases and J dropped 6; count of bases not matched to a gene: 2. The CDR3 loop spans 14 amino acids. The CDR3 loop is CASSVTSGGGEQYF. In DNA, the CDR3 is TGTGCCAGCAGCGTCACTAGCGGGGGGGGCGAGCAGTACTTC.

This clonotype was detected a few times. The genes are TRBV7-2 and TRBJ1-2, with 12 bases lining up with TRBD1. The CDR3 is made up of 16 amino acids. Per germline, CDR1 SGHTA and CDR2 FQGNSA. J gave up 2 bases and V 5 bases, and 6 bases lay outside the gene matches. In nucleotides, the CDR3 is TGTGCCAGCAGCCCGAGGGGACAGGGGGCGAACTATGGCTACACCTTC. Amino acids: CASSPRGQGANYGYTF. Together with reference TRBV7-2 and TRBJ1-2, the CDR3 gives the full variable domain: GAGVSQSPSNKVTEKGKDVELRCDPISGHTALYWYRQSLGQGLEFLIYFQGNSAPDKSGLPSDRFSAERTGGSVSTLTIQRTQQEDSAVYLCASSPRGQGANYGYTFGSGTRLTVV.

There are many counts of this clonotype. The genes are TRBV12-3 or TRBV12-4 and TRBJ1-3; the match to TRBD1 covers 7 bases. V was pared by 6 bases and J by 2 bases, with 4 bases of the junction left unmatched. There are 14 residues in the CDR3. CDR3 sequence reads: CASSPDRAGNTIYF. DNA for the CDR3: TGTGCCAGCAGCCCCGACAGGGCTGGAAACACCATATATTTT.

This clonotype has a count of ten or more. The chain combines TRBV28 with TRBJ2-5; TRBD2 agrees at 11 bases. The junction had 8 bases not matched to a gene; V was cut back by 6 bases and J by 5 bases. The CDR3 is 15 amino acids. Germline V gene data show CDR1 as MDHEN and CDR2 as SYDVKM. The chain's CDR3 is CASRNSGGAGETQYF. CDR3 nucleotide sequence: TGTGCCAGCAGGAATAGCGGGGGGGCCGGGGAGACCCAGTACTTC.

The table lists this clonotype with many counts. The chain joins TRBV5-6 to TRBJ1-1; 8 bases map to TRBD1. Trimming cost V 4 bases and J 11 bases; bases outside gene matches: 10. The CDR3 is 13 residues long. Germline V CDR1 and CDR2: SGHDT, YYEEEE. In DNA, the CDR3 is TGTGCCAGCAGCCAGACAGGGGAAAGGTGGGCTTTCTTT. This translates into CASSQTGERWAFF.

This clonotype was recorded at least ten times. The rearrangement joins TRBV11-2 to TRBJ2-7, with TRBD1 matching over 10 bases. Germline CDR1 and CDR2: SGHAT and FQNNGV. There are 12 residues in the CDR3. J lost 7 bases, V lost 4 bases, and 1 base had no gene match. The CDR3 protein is CASSSGQGEQYF. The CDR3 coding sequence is TGTGCCAGCAGCTCGGGACAGGGGGAGCAGTACTTC.

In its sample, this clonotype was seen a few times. In DNA form, the CDR3 reads TGTGCCAGCAGTTCCCCGGCGGGGGCGAGCTCCTACGAGCAGTACTTC. Its protein product is CASSSPAGASSYEQYF. This sequence joins TRBV28 and TRBJ2-7; tentative D call: TRBD2 (7 bases). This CDR3 has 16 residues. Trimming cost V 4 bases and J 0 bases, with 16 bases left between them. Germline CDR1 reads MDHEN; CDR2 reads SYDVKM. The full variable domain, rest sourced from reference TRBV28 and TRBJ2-7, is DVKVTQSSRYLVKRTGEKVFLECVQDMDHENMFWYRQDPGLGLRLIYFSYDVKMKEKGDIPEGYSVSREKKERFSLILESASTNQTSMYLCASSSPAGASSYEQYFGPGTRLTVT.

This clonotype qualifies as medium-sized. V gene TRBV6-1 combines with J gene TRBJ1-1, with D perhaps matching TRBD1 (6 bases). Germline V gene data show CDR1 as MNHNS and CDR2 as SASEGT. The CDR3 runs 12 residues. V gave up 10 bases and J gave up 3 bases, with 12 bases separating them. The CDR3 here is CATHTGYTEAFF. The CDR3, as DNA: TGTGCCACTCATACAGGGTACACTGAAGCTTTCTTT.